This is a list of T cell receptor beta chains from one sample in a study of blood T cell repertoires in COVID-19. This table comes from immunoSEQ multiplex PCR, and its TCRdb copy is limited to in-frame clones, with some not included. The sample has 200,000 to 300,000 clones; about 87% are singletons. Sequenced material: peripheral blood. Receptors were obtained from a woman between 65 and 79 years old with active or convalescent COVID-19. Both conserved end residues are part of each CDR3. The order of the fields is V gene, J gene, D gene, clone size, CDR3 protein, CDR3 DNA. The D gene is left open where the match is weak. A row's size may be missing; if present it is once, few, many or a size class.

v_call: TRBV10-1; j_call: TRBJ2-3; d_call: TRBD2; clone_size: NA; cdr3_aa: CASSESTARGAGDTQYF; cdr3_nt: TGCGCCAGCAGTGAGTCGACGGCGCGGGGGGCTGGAGATACGCAGTATTTT
v_call: TRBV2; j_call: TRBJ1-5; d_call: TRBD1; clone_size: NA; cdr3_aa: CASSRQGAYQPQHF; cdr3_nt: TGTGCCAGCAGTAGACAGGGGGCCTATCAGCCCCAGCATTTT
v_call: TRBV4-3; j_call: TRBJ1-1; d_call: NA; clone_size: NA; cdr3_aa: CASSQVGGTEAFF; cdr3_nt: TGCGCCAGCAGCCAAGTGGGGGGGACTGAAGCTTTCTTT
v_call: TRBV5-1; j_call: TRBJ2-7; d_call: TRBD1; clone_size: NA; cdr3_aa: CASSPGQYYYEQYF; cdr3_nt: TGCGCCAGCAGCCCGGGACAGTACTACTACGAGCAGTACTTC
v_call: TRBV5-4; j_call: TRBJ2-7; d_call: TRBD2; clone_size: NA; cdr3_aa: CASSRFVGTSGVEQYF; cdr3_nt: TGTGCCAGCAGCCGTTTCGTGGGTACTAGCGGGGTCGAGCAGTACTTC
v_call: TRBV2; j_call: TRBJ1-5; d_call: NA; clone_size: NA; cdr3_aa: CASSEELNQPQHF; cdr3_nt: TGTGCCAGCAGTGAAGAACTCAATCAGCCCCAGCATTTT
v_call: TRBV19; j_call: TRBJ1-2; d_call: TRBD1; clone_size: NA; cdr3_aa: CASSKLSAQGPLSGYTF; cdr3_nt: TGTGCCAGTAGTAAGCTCTCGGCACAGGGGCCTCTCTCTGGCTACACCTTC
v_call: TRBV3-1/TRBV3-2; j_call: TRBJ2-2; d_call: NA; clone_size: NA; cdr3_aa: CASSPRGFSAGWNTGELFF; cdr3_nt: TGTGCCAGCAGCCCTAGGGGATTCAGTGCAGGGTGGAACACCGGGGAGCTGTTTTTT
v_call: TRBV2; j_call: TRBJ2-5; d_call: TRBD2; clone_size: NA; cdr3_aa: CASLSGGGRQETQYF; cdr3_nt: TGTGCCAGCCTATCAGGCGGGGGGCGCCAAGAGACCCAGTACTTC
v_call: TRBV7-8; j_call: TRBJ1-5; d_call: NA; clone_size: NA; cdr3_aa: CASSFFAGTKNF; cdr3_nt: TGTGCCAGCAGCTTTTTTGCCGGGACAAAAAATTTT
v_call: TRBV7-3; j_call: TRBJ2-7; d_call: NA; clone_size: NA; cdr3_aa: CASSLETGPYEQYF; cdr3_nt: TGTGCCAGCAGCCTTGAGACAGGTCCCTACGAGCAGTACTTC
v_call: TRBV7-2; j_call: TRBJ1-6; d_call: NA; clone_size: NA; cdr3_aa: CASSSQGQKDSPLHF; cdr3_nt: TGTGCCAGCAGCTCCCAGGGGCAGAAGGATTCACCCCTCCACTTT
v_call: TRBV6-5; j_call: TRBJ1-2; d_call: NA; clone_size: NA; cdr3_aa: CASSYSPPMEGYTF; cdr3_nt: TGTGCCAGCAGTTACTCACCCCCCATGGAGGGCTACACCTTC
v_call: TRBV5-4; j_call: TRBJ1-2; d_call: TRBD1; clone_size: NA; cdr3_aa: CASSFRTGHGYTF; cdr3_nt: TGTGCCAGCAGCTTTAGGACAGGGCATGGCTACACCTTC
v_call: TRBV5-4; j_call: TRBJ1-4; d_call: NA; clone_size: NA; cdr3_aa: CASSLLGQNEKLFF; cdr3_nt: TGTGCCAGCAGCTTGTTAGGACAGAATGAAAAACTGTTTTTT
v_call: TRBV4-3; j_call: TRBJ1-2; d_call: NA; clone_size: NA; cdr3_aa: CASSQDRRSAYGYTF; cdr3_nt: TGCGCCAGCAGCCAAGATCGGAGGTCCGCCTATGGCTACACCTTC
v_call: TRBV7-2; j_call: TRBJ2-2; d_call: TRBD2; clone_size: NA; cdr3_aa: CASSLRGGELFF; cdr3_nt: TGTGCCAGCAGCTTGCGGGGGGGGGAGCTGTTTTTT
v_call: TRBV29-1; j_call: TRBJ1-1; d_call: TRBD1; clone_size: NA; cdr3_aa: CSAIQGTHTEAFF; cdr3_nt: TGCAGCGCTATACAGGGGACGCATACTGAAGCTTTCTTT
v_call: TRBV27; j_call: TRBJ2-3; d_call: NA; clone_size: NA; cdr3_aa: CASSFFPSGTDTQYF; cdr3_nt: TGTGCCAGCAGTTTTTTCCCTAGCGGCACAGATACGCAGTATTTT
v_call: TRBV10-3; j_call: TRBJ2-2; d_call: TRBD2; clone_size: NA; cdr3_aa: CAISRTGTSGAGELFF; cdr3_nt: TGTGCCATCAGCAGGACCGGGACTAGCGGGGCCGGGGAGCTGTTTTTT
v_call: TRBV7-9; j_call: TRBJ1-2; d_call: NA; clone_size: NA; cdr3_aa: CASSFKVQDTNFPYGYTF; cdr3_nt: TGTGCCAGCAGCTTTAAGGTACAGGACACCAACTTCCCCTATGGCTACACCTTC
v_call: TRBV20-1; j_call: TRBJ1-1; d_call: TRBD1; clone_size: NA; cdr3_aa: CSASHQGDTEAFF; cdr3_nt: TGCAGTGCTAGTCATCAGGGGGACACTGAAGCTTTCTTT
v_call: TRBV7-9; j_call: TRBJ1-2; d_call: NA; clone_size: NA; cdr3_aa: CASSLDRFYGYTF; cdr3_nt: TGTGCCAGCAGCCTCGACAGGTTCTATGGCTACACCTTC
v_call: TRBV4-3; j_call: TRBJ1-6; d_call: NA; clone_size: NA; cdr3_aa: CASSQDIGQLNSLLHF; cdr3_nt: TGCGCCAGCAGCCAAGATATTGGGCAGCTTAATTCACTCCTCCACTTT
v_call: TRBV24-1; j_call: TRBJ1-5; d_call: NA; clone_size: once; cdr3_aa: CATSGGERSINQPQHF; cdr3_nt: TGTGCCACCAGTGGCGGGGAAAGGTCCATCAATCAGCCCCAGCATTTT
v_call: TRBV6-5; j_call: TRBJ2-3; d_call: NA; clone_size: NA; cdr3_aa: CASRETGTDTQYF; cdr3_nt: TGTGCCAGCCGGGAGACAGGCACAGATACGCAGTATTTT
v_call: TRBV10-3; j_call: TRBJ2-2; d_call: TRBD1; clone_size: few; cdr3_aa: CAISDGTAGGELFF; cdr3_nt: TGTGCCATCAGTGACGGGACAGCCGGTGGGGAGCTGTTTTTT